This T cell receptor beta chain was retrieved from a study of T cell clonotyping in hematopoietic cell transplantation. A remark on this clone: Its antigen is undetermined.

Only in-frame clones appear in the TCRdb table, and some are missing; sequencing was by immunoSEQ multiplex PCR. The sample holds some 40,000 clones, 85% seen once. This CDR3 is 14 amino acids long. In germline, CDR1 is LNHDA, CDR2 SQIVND (reference sequence). V shed 3 bases and J shed 9 bases, with 15 bases lying between them. Time point noted: recipient sample about 28 days before transplant, after cytoreduction. Blood collection times were about day -28 and days 30, 100, 180 posttransplant. Study-wide results and limits: Recipient TCR diversity dropped after transplant; expanded clonotypes rose from day 30 to 180. Broader posttransplant TCR repertoire diversity was predicted by graft donor and pretransplant recipient Inverse Simpson Index values. No sorting was done, leaving CD4 and CD8 contributions mixed.

This specimen consisted of peripheral blood mononuclear cells, obtained before stem cell transplant. The chain employs TRBV19 and TRBJ1-5; no firm D call. This receptor was taken from a man in his sixties with acute myeloid leukemia. Some clones in this sample may be carry-over from other donors' samples. This chain's CDR3 is CASSIGRPDRPQHF. The DNA of the CDR3 is TGTGCCAGTAGTATCGGCAGGCCGGATCGGCCCCAGCATTTT.